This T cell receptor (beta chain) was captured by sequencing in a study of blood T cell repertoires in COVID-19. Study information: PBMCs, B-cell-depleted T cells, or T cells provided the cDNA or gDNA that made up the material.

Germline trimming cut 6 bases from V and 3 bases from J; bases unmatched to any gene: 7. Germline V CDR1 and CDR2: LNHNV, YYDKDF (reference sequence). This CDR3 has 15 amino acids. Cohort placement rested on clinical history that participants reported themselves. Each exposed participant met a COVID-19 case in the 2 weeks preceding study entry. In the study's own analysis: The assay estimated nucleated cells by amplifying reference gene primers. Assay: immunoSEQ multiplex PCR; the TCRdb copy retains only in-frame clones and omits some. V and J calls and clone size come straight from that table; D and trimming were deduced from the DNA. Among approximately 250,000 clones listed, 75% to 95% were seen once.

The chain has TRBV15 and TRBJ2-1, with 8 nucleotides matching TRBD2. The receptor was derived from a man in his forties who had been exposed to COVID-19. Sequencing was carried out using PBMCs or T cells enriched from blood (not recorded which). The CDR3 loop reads CATRHGAGDYNEQFF. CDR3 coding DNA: TGTGCCACCAGGCACGGAGCGGGAGACTACAATGAGCAGTTCTTC.